The present TCR beta chain was sequenced within a study of T cells after posttransplantation cyclophosphamide (dated by TCRdb to about 2016). About the investigation overall: T cell repertoire reconstitution was tracked by TRB sequencing after myeloablative bone marrow transplantation in which posttransplantation cyclophosphamide was used as GVHD prophylaxis. Because TRA and TRB clonality were tightly correlated in fewer than 10 samples, subsequent TCR analyses were focused on TRB only. Antigen receptor sequencing was done on samples from 35 PTCy-treated patients and from over 15 related bone marrow donors of those patients. Public TRB sequences were searched against a database of over 3,500 sequences associated with responses to pathogens, tumor antigens, self-antigens and alloantigens. In 3 patients, up to about 3 additional blood samples taken between 2 and 5.2 years after transplant also underwent TRB sequencing, as did pretransplant blood from 4 patients. Blood from every one of the approximately 36 PTCy patients who had 1-year posttransplant specimens underwent TRB sequencing. What the study reported, not specific to this receptor: The TRB repertoires of T cells infiltrating skin or the GI tract showed only limited overlap with the TRB repertoires found in blood. Across the approximately 46 patients, TRB clonality was highly associated with recipient CMV seropositivity and CMV reactivation, and diversity with PTCy was similar to that in the CNI/methotrexate controls. Donor-recipient similarity was low at 1-2 months but increased during the first year, and donor CD8+ memory clones often dominated later blood repertoires.

Genomic DNA was the input for TRB sequencing, which was run either with the immunoSEQ assay at survey resolution or with the hsTCRB kit. The original pipeline was this. The immunoSEQ software was used for initial read processing, and the LymphoSeq R package was used for repertoire analyses. Clonality was computed as 1 minus normalized Shannon entropy, and a Gini coefficient was also calculated for each TRB dataset. To infer phenotypes in unsorted samples, TRB sequences from sorted subsets of the recipient or donor were mapped onto the unsorted samples of the same recipient. This immuneACCESS table, as held by TCRdb, lists in-frame sequences with V and J called but not all clones. Of the missing ones, under half trace to an unresolved V gene in checked studies; the others have no known cause. V and J calls plus clone size are reproduced from that table; the DNA served to infer D and trimming. Across this sample, 7,500 or so clones were tabulated and none appeared just once. The top ten constitute 4.5% to 6% of the sample.

According to the germline V gene, CDR1 reads LGHNA and CDR2 reads YNFKEQ. V lost 2 bases and J lost 1 base; the stretch between them is 4 bases long. Its CDR3 holds 13 amino acids, cysteine through phenylalanine. Left in the record is the CDR3 DNA by itself, 39 bases read in frame from the first base. This clone was seen at least ten times. Its recognized antigen is unknown. Per-nucleotide qualities are absent, and no much larger clonotype sits a single base away. The treatment or condition label corresponds to: high-dose cyclophosphamide on days +3 and +4 as single-agent GVHD prophylaxis. Patients in the PTCy group got busulfan and fludarabine conditioning, a marrow graft from a related or unrelated donor, and cyclophosphamide on days +3 and +4. PTCy-treated patients were drawn from a prospective multi-institutional clinical trial. Peripheral blood and bone marrow mononuclear cells were isolated by Ficoll-Hypaque density centrifugation and were cryopreserved.

The chain uses TRBV4-2 and TRBJ2-3; no D gene can be assigned with confidence. The receptor comes from a female patient aged 50 to 65 who received an allogeneic stem cell transplant from an unrelated donor, was CMV-positive, and had acute GVHD only. Following transplantation, part of the T cell population may be supplied by the graft donor rather than the patient. Specimen: PBMCs, collected after allogeneic stem cell transplant with posttransplant cyclophosphamide. The DNA sequence reads TGTGCCAGCAGCCAACTAGGCACAGATACGCAGTATTTT. Translated, it reads CASSQLGTDTQYF.